This T cell receptor beta chain originates from a study of blood T cell repertoires in COVID-19. Study-wide background: Samples of COVID-19 (acute and convalescent) were obtained from the United States, Italy and Spain. Sources were T cells, B-cell-depleted T cells, or PBMCs; the material itself was cDNA or gDNA.

Original analysis: Estimation of nucleated cell counts was performed using reference gene primer amplification. TCRdb's copy holds only in-frame clones and misses some; the assay was immunoSEQ multiplex PCR. The V and J calls and clone size were taken over from that table, and D and trimming were inferred from the DNA. The sample holds just over 95,000 clones, just over 90% seen once. CDR3 length: 13 amino acids. Germline values: CDR1 DFQATT, CDR2 SNEGSKA (reference sequence). V was pared by 3 bases and J by 0 bases, with 9 bases between. The source of this sequence is a man aged 50 to 59 with acute or convalescent COVID-19. The J gene is TRBJ2-7, the V gene TRBV20-1, with TRBD1 as a possible D gene (6 bases). Sequencing was carried out using peripheral blood. CDR3 coding DNA: TGCAGTGCTAGTACAGGGCACTCCTACGAGCAGTACTTC. It is translated as CSASTGHSYEQYF.